The TCR beta chain under discussion was sequenced for a study of T cell clonotyping in hematopoietic cell transplantation. The CDR3 covers 13 residues. Trimming took 2 bases from V and 2 from J, leaving 7 bases between them. The germline V gene encodes CDR1 SGHTA and CDR2 FQGNSA. Time point indicated: recipient sample about 28 days before transplant, after cytoreduction. Clones were read by immunoSEQ multiplex PCR, and TCRdb kept only the in-frame ones, dropping some. The sample lists about 76,000 clones, less than 96% seen once, with under 2% in the top ten. This chain uses TRBV7-2 with TRBJ2-7; D not resolved. The sequences come from peripheral blood mononuclear cells, collected before stem cell transplant. The origin of this receptor is a woman aged 45-65 years with acute myeloid leukemia. Some clones in this sample may be carry-over from other donors' samples. The CDR3 spells CASSLSRPYEQYF. The CDR3 coding sequence is TGTGCCAGCAGCTTATCCAGACCCTACGAGCAGTACTTC.